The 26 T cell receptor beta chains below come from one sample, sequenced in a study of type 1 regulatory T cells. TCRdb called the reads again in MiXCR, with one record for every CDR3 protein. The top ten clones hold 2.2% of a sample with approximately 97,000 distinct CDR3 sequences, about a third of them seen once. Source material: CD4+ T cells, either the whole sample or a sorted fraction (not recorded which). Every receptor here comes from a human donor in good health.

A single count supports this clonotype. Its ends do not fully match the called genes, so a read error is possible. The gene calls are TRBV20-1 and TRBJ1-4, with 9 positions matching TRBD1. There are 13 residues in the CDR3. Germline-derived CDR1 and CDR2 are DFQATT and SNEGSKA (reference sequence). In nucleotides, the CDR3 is TGCAGTGCGAGAGGACAGGGGAGGGAAAAACTGTTTTTT. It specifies CSARGQGREKLFF.

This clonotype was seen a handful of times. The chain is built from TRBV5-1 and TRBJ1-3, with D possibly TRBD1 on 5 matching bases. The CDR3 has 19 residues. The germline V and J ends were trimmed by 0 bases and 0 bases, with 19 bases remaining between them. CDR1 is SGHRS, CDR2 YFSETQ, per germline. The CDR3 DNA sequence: TGCGCCAGCAGCTTGGCCCCATCAAACAGGCCCTCCTCTGGAAACACCATATATTTT. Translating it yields CASSLAPSNRPSSGNTIYF.

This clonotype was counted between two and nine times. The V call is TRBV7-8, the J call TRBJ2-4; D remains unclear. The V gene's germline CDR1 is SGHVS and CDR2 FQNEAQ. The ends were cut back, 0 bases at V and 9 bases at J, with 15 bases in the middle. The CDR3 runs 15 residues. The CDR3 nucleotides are TGTGCCAGCAGCTTAGCATCAGGCCCCCTAGGCATTCAGTACTTC. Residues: CASSLASGPLGIQYF. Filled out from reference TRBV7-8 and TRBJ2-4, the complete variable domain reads GAGVSQSPRYKVAKRGQDVALRCDPISGHVSLFWYQQALGQGPEFLTYFQNEAQLDKSGLPSDRFFAERPEGSVSTLKIQRTQQEDSAVYLCASSLASGPLGIQYFGAGTRLSVL.

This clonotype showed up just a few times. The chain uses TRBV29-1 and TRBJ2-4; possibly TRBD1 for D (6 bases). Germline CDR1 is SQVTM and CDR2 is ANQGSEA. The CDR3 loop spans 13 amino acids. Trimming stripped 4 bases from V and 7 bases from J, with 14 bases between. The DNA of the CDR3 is TGCAGCGTTGGGGATTGGACAGTTAACATTCAGTACTTC. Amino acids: CSVGDWTVNIQYF.

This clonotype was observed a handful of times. The CDR3 DNA reads as TGTGCCAGCAGGCAAATCGGTAGACCCTACAATGAGCAGTTCTTC. Its translation is CASRQIGRPYNEQFF. This rearrangement joins TRBV11-2 to TRBJ2-1; D call uncertain. The CDR3 totals 15 residues. In germline, CDR1 is SGHAT, CDR2 FQNNGV. Trimming pared 6 bases from V and 2 bases from J, leaving 14 bases between.

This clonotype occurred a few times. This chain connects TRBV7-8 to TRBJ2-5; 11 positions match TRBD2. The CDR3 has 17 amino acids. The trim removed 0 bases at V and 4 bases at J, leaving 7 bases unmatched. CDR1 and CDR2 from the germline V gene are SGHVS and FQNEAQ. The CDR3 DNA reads TGTGCCAGCAGCTTAGCCCGAACTAGCGGGAGAGGAGAGACCCAGTACTTC. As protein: CASSLARTSGRGETQYF.

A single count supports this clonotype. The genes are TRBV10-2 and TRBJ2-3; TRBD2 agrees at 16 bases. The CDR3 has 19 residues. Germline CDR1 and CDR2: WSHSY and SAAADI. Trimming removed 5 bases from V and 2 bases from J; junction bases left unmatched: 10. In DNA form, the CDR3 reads TGCGCCAGCAGTCCTACCGGGACTAGCGGGAGGGGCTTCACAGATACGCAGTATTTT. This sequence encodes CASSPTGTSGRGFTDTQYF.

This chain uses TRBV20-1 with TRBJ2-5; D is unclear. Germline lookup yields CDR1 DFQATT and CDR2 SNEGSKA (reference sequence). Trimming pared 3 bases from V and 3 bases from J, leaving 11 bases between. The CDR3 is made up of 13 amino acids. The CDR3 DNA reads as TGCAGTGCTAGGCGTCAGCCCAAAGAGACCCAGTACTTC. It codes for CSARRQPKETQYF.

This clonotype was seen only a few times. CDR3: CASRKSDTQYF. Here the CDR3 DNA reads TGTGCCAGCCGCAAATCGGATACGCAGTATTTT. V and J are TRBV11-2 and TRBJ2-3; D gene ambiguous. V dropped 8 bases and J dropped 6 bases, with 9 bases sitting between them. The germline gives CDR1 SGHAT, CDR2 FQNNGV. The CDR3 length is 11 residues.

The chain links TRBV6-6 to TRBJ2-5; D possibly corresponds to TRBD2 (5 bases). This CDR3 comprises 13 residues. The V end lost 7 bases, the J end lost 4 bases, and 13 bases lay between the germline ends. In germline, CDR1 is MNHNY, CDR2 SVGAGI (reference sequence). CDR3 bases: TGTGCCAGCACTCCCCTCGAGGGAGAGACCCAGTACTTC. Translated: CASTPLEGETQYF.

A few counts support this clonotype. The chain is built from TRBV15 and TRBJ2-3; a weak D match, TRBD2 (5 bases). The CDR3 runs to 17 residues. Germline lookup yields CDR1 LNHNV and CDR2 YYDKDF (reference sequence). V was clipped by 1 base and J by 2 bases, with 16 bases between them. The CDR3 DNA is TGTGCCACCAGCAGAGCGAATAAACTAGACCACACAGATACGCAGTATTTT. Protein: CATSRANKLDHTDTQYF.

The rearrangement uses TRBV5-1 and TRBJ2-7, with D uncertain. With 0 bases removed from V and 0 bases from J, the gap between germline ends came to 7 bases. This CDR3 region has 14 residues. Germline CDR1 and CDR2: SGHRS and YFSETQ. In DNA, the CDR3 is TGCGCCAGCAGCTTGGCAAGGAGCTCCTACGAGCAGTACTTC. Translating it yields CASSLARSSYEQYF.

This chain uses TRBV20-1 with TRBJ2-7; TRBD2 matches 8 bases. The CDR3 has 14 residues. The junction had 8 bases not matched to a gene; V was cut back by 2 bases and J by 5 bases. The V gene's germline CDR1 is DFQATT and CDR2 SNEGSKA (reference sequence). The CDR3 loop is CSARRTGGVNEQYF. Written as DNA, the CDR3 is TGCAGTGCTAGACGAACGGGGGGGGTAAACGAGCAGTACTTC.

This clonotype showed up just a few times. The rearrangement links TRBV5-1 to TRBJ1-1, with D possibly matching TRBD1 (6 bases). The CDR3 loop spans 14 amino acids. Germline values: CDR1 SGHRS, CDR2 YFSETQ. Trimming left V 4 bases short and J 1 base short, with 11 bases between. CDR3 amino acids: CASSPTTGNTEAFF. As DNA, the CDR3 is TGCGCCAGCAGCCCAACGACAGGGAACACTGAAGCTTTCTTT.

The CDR3 here is CSARPSAQETQYF. The DNA of the CDR3 is TGCAGTGCTAGACCTAGCGCACAAGAGACCCAGTACTTC. The chain joins TRBV20-1 to TRBJ2-5; D might be TRBD2 (6 bases). The CDR3 has 13 residues. V shed 2 bases and J shed 2 bases, with 9 bases lying between them. Germline lookup yields CDR1 DFQATT and CDR2 SNEGSKA (reference sequence).

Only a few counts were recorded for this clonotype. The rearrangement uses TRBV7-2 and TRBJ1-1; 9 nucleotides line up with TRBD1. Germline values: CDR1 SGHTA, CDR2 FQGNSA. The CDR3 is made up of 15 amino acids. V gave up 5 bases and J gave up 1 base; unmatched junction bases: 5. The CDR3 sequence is CASSTQGAPNTEAFF. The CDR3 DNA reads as TGTGCCAGCAGCACACAGGGGGCACCGAACACTGAAGCTTTCTTT.

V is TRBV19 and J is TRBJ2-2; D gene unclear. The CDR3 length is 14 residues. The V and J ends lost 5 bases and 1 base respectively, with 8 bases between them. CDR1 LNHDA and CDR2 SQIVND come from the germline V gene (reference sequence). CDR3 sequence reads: CASSAARNTGELFF. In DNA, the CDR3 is TGTGCCAGTAGTGCGGCGCGGAACACCGGGGAGCTGTTTTTT.

CDR3 protein: CASSFPDRDTEAFF. CDR3 sequence (DNA): TGTGCCAGCAGTTTCCCGGACAGGGACACTGAAGCTTTCTTT. The J gene is TRBJ1-1, the V gene TRBV28, with 8 bases identical to TRBD1. Germline CDR1 is MDHEN and CDR2 is SYDVKM. CDR3 size: 14 residues. V lost 3 bases to trimming and J lost 3 bases; unmatched junction nucleotides: 3.

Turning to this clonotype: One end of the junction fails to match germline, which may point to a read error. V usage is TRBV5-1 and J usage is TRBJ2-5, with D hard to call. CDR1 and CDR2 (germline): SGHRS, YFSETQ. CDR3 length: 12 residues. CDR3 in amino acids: CASSLFQETEYF. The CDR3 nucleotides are TGCGCCAGCAGCTTGTTTCAAGAGACCGAGTACTTC.

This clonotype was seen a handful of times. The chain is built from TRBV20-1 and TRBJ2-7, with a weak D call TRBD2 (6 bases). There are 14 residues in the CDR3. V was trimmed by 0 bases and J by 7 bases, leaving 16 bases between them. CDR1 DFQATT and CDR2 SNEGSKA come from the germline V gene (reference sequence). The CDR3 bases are TGCAGTGCTAGAGATGTTACCGGGAGATTTGAGCAGTACTTC. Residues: CSARDVTGRFEQYF.

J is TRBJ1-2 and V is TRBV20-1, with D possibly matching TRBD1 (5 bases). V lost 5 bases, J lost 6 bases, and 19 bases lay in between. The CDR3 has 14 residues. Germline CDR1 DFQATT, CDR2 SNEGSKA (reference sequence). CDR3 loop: CSAAHTDRGDGYTF. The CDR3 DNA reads TGCAGTGCTGCACACACTGACCGGGGGGATGGCTACACCTTC.

Here the CDR3 DNA reads TGTGCCAGCAGCCGACAGGGGGGTGATGAGCAGTTCTTC. It is translated as CASSRQGGDEQFF. The V and J genes are TRBV3-1 and TRBJ2-1; 9 positions match TRBD1. In germline, CDR1 is LGHDT, CDR2 YNNKEL (reference sequence). This CDR3 has 13 residues. Unmatched junction bases numbered 3, after V lost 4 bases and J lost 8 bases.

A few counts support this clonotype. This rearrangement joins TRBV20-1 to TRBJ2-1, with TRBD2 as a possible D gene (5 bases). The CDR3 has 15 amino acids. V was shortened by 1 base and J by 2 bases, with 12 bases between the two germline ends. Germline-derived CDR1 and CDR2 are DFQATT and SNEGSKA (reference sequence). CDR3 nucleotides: TGCAGTGCTAGAGTCGGACTCCACCCCTACAATGAGCAGTTCTTC. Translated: CSARVGLHPYNEQFF.

CDR3 nucleotide sequence: TGTGCCAGCAGCTTCGGTAATGCGGCCTACGAGCAGTACTTC. This translates into CASSFGNAAYEQYF. The chain has TRBV7-2 and TRBJ2-7; D ambiguous. V was trimmed by 3 bases and J by 2 bases, leaving 11 bases between them. CDR1 and CDR2 (germline): SGHTA, FQGNSA. The CDR3 is made up of 14 amino acids.

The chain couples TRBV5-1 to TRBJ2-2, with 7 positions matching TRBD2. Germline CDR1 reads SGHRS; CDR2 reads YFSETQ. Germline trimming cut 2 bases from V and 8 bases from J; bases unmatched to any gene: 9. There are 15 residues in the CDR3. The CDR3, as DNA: TGCGCCAGCAGCTTAGCGGGAAACCATGAAGGGGAGCTGTTTTTT. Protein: CASSLAGNHEGELFF.

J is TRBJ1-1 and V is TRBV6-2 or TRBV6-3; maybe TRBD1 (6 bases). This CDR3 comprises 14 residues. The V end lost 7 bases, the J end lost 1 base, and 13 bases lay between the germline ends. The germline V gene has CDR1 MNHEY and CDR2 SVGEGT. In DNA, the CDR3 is TGTGCCAGCATCCCGGCGGGACAGAACACTGAAGCTTTCTTT. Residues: CASIPAGQNTEAFF.